A single sample is the source of the 11 T cell receptor beta chains below, sequenced in a study of blood T cell repertoires in COVID-19. TCRdb keeps only in-frame clones here, not all; method: immunoSEQ multiplex PCR. The table includes 100,000 to 150,000 clones, approximately 85% detected once. Sequences were obtained from peripheral blood. These receptors came from a woman of 80 years or more with COVID-19, enrolled during active disease.

The genes are TRBV6-5 and TRBJ1-1, with D hard to call. Germline V gives CDR1 MNHEY, CDR2 SVGAGI. CDR3 length: 15 residues. The V and J ends lost 0 bases and 5 bases respectively, with 13 bases between them. In nucleotides, the CDR3 is TGTGCCAGCAGTTACTCCGACGGCTTGCGGACTGAAGCTTTCTTT. Residues: CASSYSDGLRTEAFF.

Here the CDR3 reads CASSYRQGTYNEQFF. The CDR3 DNA reads TGTGCCAGCAGTTACCGCCAGGGTACCTACAATGAGCAGTTCTTC. The rearrangement links TRBV6-2 or TRBV6-3 to TRBJ2-1, with D perhaps matching TRBD1 (5 bases). From germline, CDR1 is MNHEY and CDR2 SVGEGT. The V gene lost 2 bases and the J gene lost 2 bases, with 10 bases spanning the gap. The CDR3 loop spans 15 amino acids.

This chain uses TRBV11-3 with TRBJ2-3; D might be TRBD2 (5 bases). The CDR3 contains 14 residues. V lost 5 bases to trimming and J lost 6 bases, with 15 bases between them. Germline CDR1 and CDR2: SGHNT and YENEEA. CDR3 sequence reads: CASSTGRSGDTQYF. The DNA of the CDR3 is TGTGCCAGCAGCACCGGAAGGTCGGGGGATACGCAGTATTTT.

The chain carries TRBV28 and TRBJ1-5; a possible D gene is TRBD1 (5 bases). There are 14 residues in the CDR3. The germline V gene has CDR1 MDHEN and CDR2 SYDVKM. V was cut by 3 bases and J by 6 bases, with 12 bases left in between. The CDR3 region is CASSFGGIGQPQHF. The CDR3 DNA sequence: TGTGCCAGCAGTTTCGGGGGGATAGGTCAGCCCCAGCATTTT.

The chain combines TRBV6-2 or TRBV6-3 with TRBJ2-7, with D uncertain. CDR3 length: 12 amino acids. Germline loops: CDR1 MNHEY, CDR2 SVGEGT. Between the trimmed V and J ends, which lost 5 bases and 4 bases, there was a span of 9 bases. The CDR3 sequence: CASSIGVYEQYF. In DNA form, the CDR3 reads TGTGCCAGCAGTATCGGTGTGTACGAGCAGTACTTC.

The chain joins TRBV7-9 to TRBJ1-4; no reliable D call. Germline CDR1 reads SEHNR; CDR2 reads FQNEAQ (reference sequence). Trimming took 6 bases from V and 5 from J, leaving 13 bases between them. The CDR3 is 14 amino acids. Written as DNA, the CDR3 is TGTGCCAGCAGTCTCGGTGTCGCAAATGAAAAACTGTTTTTT. Translated, it gives CASSLGVANEKLFF.

This chain uses TRBV7-9 with TRBJ2-1; D might be TRBD1 or TRBD2, each matching 6 bases. Germline loops: CDR1 SEHNR, CDR2 FQNEAQ (reference sequence). This CDR3 comprises 14 residues. Trimming stripped 10 bases from V and 3 bases from J, with 16 bases between. CDR3 in DNA: TGTGCCATCAGGGGAGAGACTAGCTACAATGAGCAGTTCTTC. Its translation is CAIRGETSYNEQFF.

This chain connects TRBV4-2 to TRBJ2-1; a weak D match, TRBD2 (5 bases). CDR1 and CDR2 (germline): LGHNA, YNFKEQ. Trimming removed 1 base from V and 14 bases from J, with 12 bases in between. The CDR3 sequence is 12 residues long. The CDR3 protein is CASSQGAGVKFF. The CDR3 coding sequence is TGTGCCAGCAGCCAAGGGGCCGGGGTAAAGTTCTTC.

The rearrangement joins TRBV27 to TRBJ2-3; 7 bases align to TRBD2. This CDR3 has 15 residues. The germline V gene encodes CDR1 MNHEY and CDR2 SMNVEV (reference sequence). V lost 2 bases, J lost 2 bases, and 4 bases stayed unmatched. CDR3 residues: CASSLTSAITDTQYF. DNA of the CDR3: TGTGCCAGCAGTTTAACTAGCGCAATCACAGATACGCAGTATTTT.

The rearrangement uses TRBV19 and TRBJ2-7; 9 positions match TRBD1. The CDR3 spans 16 residues. The V segment lost 5 bases and the J segment 0 bases; nucleotides outside the gene matches: 8. CDR1 LNHDA and CDR2 SQIVND come from the germline V gene (reference sequence). The CDR3 is CASSPQGARGSYEQYF. The CDR3 DNA reads TGTGCCAGTAGTCCACAGGGGGCGCGAGGCTCCTACGAGCAGTACTTC.

This chain joins TRBV4-3 and TRBJ2-1; weak D call: TRBD1 (6 bases). Per the germline V gene, CDR1 is LGHNA and CDR2 is YSLEER. V lost 0 bases, J lost 9 bases, and 15 bases lay in between. This CDR3 is built from 15 residues. CDR3 in DNA: TGCGCCAGCAGCCAAGATCTAGGGGGAGCGACTGAGCAGTTCTTC. It translates to CASSQDLGGATEQFF.